These 3 T cell receptor beta chains share one sample of origin, sequenced in a study of T cells in women clearing cervical HPV infection. Clones were sequenced by immunoSEQ multiplex PCR, and TCRdb holds only the in-frame ones, with some missing. Reported are tens of thousands of clones; the ten largest clones contain 3.5% to 5.5%. Source material: blood buffy coat. Source of these receptors: a woman aged 18 to 75 with a cervical HPV16 infection that either progressed to CIN3+ or cleared (not recorded which).

For this clone: The CDR3 extends 3 residues past the end of the read, so its final part is completed from the germline J gene. The chain combines TRBV30 with TRBJ2-5, with 8 bases aligning to TRBD2. The germline V gene has CDR1 GTSNPN and CDR2 SVGIG (reference sequence). The CDR3 loop spans 15 amino acids. The ends lost 1 base at V and 1 base at J; junction bases unmatched: 5. Partial CDR3 DNA: TGTGCCTGGAGTGGATCAGCGGGGGCCCAAGAGACC. Amino acids: CAWSGSAGAQET. The complete CDR3 reads CAWSGSAGAQETQYF.

With respect to this clone: The read terminates 3 residues ahead of where the CDR3 ends, so the germline J gene completes it. This specimen includes other DNA sequences encoding the same CDR3. The genes are TRBV7-9 and TRBJ1-3, with TRBD1 matching over 10 bases. The CDR3 length is 14 residues. Germline V CDR1 and CDR2: SEHNR, FQNEAQ (reference sequence). The CDR3 sequence: CASSLGTGEAAIYF. The covered CDR3 bases are TGTGCCAGCAGCCTCGGGACAGGGGAAGCGGCT.

About this clone itself: The read stops 3 residues short of the end of the CDR3; the missing end is completed from the germline J gene. The V and J genes are TRBV2 and TRBJ2-5; 10 positions match TRBD1. From germline, CDR1 is SNHLY and CDR2 FYNNEI. V lost 8 bases to trimming and J lost 3 bases; unmatched junction nucleotides: 6. The length of the CDR3 is 14 residues. The covered CDR3 bases are TGTGCCAGCCGTGCGACAGGGGGCGAAGAGACC. Its translation: CASRATGGEET. The whole CDR3 is CASRATGGEETQYF. The variable domain in full, with the rest retrieved from reference TRBV2 and TRBJ2-5, is EPEVTQTPSHQVTQMGQEVILRCVPISNHLYFYWYRQILGQKVEFLVSFYNNEISEKSEIFDDQFSVERPDGSNFTLKIRSTKLEDSAMYFCASRATGGEETQYFGPGTRLLVL.